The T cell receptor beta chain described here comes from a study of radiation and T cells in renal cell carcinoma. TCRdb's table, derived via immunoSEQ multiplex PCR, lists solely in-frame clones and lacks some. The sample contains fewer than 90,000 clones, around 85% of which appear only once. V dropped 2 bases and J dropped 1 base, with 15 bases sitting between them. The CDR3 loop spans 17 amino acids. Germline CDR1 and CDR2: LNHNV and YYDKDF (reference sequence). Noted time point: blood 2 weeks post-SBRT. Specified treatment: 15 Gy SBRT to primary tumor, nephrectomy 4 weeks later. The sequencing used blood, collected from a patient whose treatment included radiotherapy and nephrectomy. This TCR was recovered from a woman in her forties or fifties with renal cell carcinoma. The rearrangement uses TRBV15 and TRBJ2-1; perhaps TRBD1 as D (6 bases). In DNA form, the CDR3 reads TGTGCCACCAGCAGACCATTGACAGGAAGGTCCTACAATGAGCAGTTCTTC. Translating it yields CATSRPLTGRSYNEQFF.